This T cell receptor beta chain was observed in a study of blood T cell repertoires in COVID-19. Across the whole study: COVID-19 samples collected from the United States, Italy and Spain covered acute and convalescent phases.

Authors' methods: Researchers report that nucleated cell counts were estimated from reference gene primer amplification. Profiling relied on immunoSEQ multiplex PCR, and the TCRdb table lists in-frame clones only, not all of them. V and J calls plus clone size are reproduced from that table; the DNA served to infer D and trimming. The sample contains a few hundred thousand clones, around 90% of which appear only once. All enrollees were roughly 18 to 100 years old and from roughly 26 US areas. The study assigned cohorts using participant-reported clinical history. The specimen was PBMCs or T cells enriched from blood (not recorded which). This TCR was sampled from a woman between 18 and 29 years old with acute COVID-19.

The CDR3 loop is CASGPGTVFSEAFF. CDR3 DNA sequence: TGTGCCAGTGGCCCGGGGACAGTTTTCTCTGAAGCTTTCTTT. The chain joins TRBV19 to TRBJ1-1; 7 bases map to TRBD1. This CDR3 is 14 amino acids long. Looked up from germline, CDR1 is LNHDA and CDR2 is SQIVND (reference sequence). J lost 6 bases, V lost 8 bases, and 12 bases had no gene match.